The T cell receptor beta chain described here comes from a study of blood T cell repertoires in COVID-19. Study-level background: From the United States, Italy and Spain came samples of acute and convalescent COVID-19. In each case, the material was cDNA or gDNA derived from T cells, B-cell-depleted T cells, or PBMCs.

The CDR3 length is 14 residues. With 4 bases removed from V and 4 bases from J, the gap between germline ends came to 10 bases. CDR1 is MRHNA and CDR2 is SNTAGT in the germline V gene. Per the authors' pipeline: Cell counts per sample came from amplifying reference gene primers. The repertoire was sequenced with immunoSEQ multiplex PCR; TCRdb's copy has only in-frame clones and lacks some. That table furnishes V, J and clone size, whereas the DNA furnished D and trimming. The data contain over 250,000 clones, over 70% of them singletons. This clone was seen a single time. The Seattle site enrolled patients during active infection and followed them longitudinally.

Sequenced: peripheral blood. The source is a woman aged 70 to 79 with COVID-19, enrolled during active disease. The rearrangement links TRBV6-4 to TRBJ2-2; tentative D call: TRBD2 (6 bases). The CDR3 sequence is CASSASVSTGELFF. CDR3 in DNA: TGTGCCAGCAGTGCTAGCGTCTCCACCGGGGAGCTGTTTTTT.